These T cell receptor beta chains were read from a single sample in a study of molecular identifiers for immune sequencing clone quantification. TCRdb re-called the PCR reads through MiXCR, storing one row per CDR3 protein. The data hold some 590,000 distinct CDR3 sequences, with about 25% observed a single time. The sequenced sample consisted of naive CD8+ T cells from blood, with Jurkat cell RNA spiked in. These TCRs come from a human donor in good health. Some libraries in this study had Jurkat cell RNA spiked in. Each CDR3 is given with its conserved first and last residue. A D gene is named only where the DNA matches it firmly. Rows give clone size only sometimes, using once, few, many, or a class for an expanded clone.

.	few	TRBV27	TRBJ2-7	CASSWALATYEQYF	TGTGCCAGCAGTTGGGCGCTAGCGACCTACGAGCAGTACTTC
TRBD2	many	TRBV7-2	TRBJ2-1	CASSFGLAGADEQFF	TGTGCCAGCAGCTTCGGACTAGCGGGAGCCGATGAGCAGTTCTTC
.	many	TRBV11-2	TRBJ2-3	CASSSRTSFTDTQYF	TGTGCCAGCAGCTCCCGGACGTCCTTCACAGATACGCAGTATTTT
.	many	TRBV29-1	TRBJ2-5	CSVAAETQYF	TGCAGCGTGGCAGCAGAGACCCAGTACTTC
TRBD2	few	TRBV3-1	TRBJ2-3	CASSQDTLAGVTDTQYF	TGTGCCAGCAGCCAAGATACCCTAGCGGGGGTGACAGATACGCAGTATTTT
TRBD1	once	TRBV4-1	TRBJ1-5	CARSQHQDRGLQPQHF	TGCGCCCGCAGCCAGCACCAGGACAGGGGGCTCCAGCCCCAGCATTTT
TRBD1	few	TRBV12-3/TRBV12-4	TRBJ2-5	CASTSGQKETQYF	TGTGCCAGCACCTCGGGACAGAAAGAGACCCAGTACTTC
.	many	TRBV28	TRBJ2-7	CASSPRSSPRVHEQYF	TGTGCCAGCAGTCCCCGATCGTCCCCCCGGGTGCACGAGCAGTACTTC
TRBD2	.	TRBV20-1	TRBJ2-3	CRARAGTSGTDTQYF	TGCCGTGCCCGCGCCGGGACTAGCGGCACAGATACGCAGTATTTT
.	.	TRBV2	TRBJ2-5	CASSASAQEPQYF	TGTGCCAGCAGCGCTAGCGCTCAAGAGCCCCAGTACTTC
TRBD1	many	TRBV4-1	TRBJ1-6	CASSQIIPGQGVWNSPLHF	TGCGCCAGCAGCCAGATAATTCCGGGACAGGGTGTATGGAATTCACCCCTCCACTTT
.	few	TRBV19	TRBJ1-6	CASSISSNSPLHF	TGTGCCAGTAGTATCTCAAGCAATTCACCCCTCCACTTT
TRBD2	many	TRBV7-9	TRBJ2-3	CASSPLGGRAADTQYF	TGTGCCAGCAGCCCCCTTGGCGGGAGGGCGGCAGATACGCAGTATTTT
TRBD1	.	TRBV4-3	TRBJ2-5	CASSQDGFGTGGRETQYF	TGCGCCAGCAGCCAAGATGGTTTTGGGACAGGGGGCAGGGAGACCCAGTACTTC
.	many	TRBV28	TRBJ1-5	CASSFIGDQPQHF	TGTGCCAGCAGTTTCATCGGGGATCAGCCCCAGCATTTT
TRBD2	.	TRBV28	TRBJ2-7	CASGETSEYYEQYF	TGTGCCAGCGGGGAAACTAGCGAGTACTACGAGCAGTACTTC
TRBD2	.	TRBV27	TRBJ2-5	CASSPSAGVGETQYF	TGTGCCAGCAGTCCATCAGCGGGAGTTGGTGAGACCCAGTACTTC
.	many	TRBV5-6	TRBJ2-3	CASRQPGRITDTQYF	TGTGCCAGCAGGCAGCCGGGACGGATCACAGATACGCAGTATTTT
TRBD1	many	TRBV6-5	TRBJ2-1	CASSYSVETGYNEQFF	TGTGCCAGCAGTTACTCGGTTGAGACAGGGTACAATGAGCAGTTCTTC
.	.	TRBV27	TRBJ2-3	CASHPPARTTDSAQYF	TGTGCCAGCCACCCCCCGGCCAGGACAACCGACTCTGCGCAGTATTTT
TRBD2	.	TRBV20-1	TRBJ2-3	CSPNALRGVKLDTQYF	TGCAGCCCAAACGCATTACGGGGGGTGAAATTAGATACGCAGTATTTT
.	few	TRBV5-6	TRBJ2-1	CASSLLQNEQFF	TGTGCCAGCAGCTTGTTACAGAATGAGCAGTTCTTC
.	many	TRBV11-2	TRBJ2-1	CASTRALGLNEQFF	TGTGCCAGCACCCGAGCCCTGGGGCTCAATGAGCAGTTCTTC
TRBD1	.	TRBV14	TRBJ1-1	CASSPLQGATEAFF	TGTGCCAGCAGCCCGTTACAGGGGGCCACTGAAGCTTTCTTT
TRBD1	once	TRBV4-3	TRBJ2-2	CASSHGQANTGELFF	TGCGCCAGCAGCCATGGACAGGCGAACACCGGGGAGCTGTTTTTT
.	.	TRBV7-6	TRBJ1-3	CASSQFGTGALGNTIYF	TGTGCCAGCAGCCAGTTTGGGACCGGGGCGTTAGGAAACACCATATATTTT
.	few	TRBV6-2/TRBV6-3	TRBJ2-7	CASSYPTVTYEQYF	TGTGCCAGCAGTTACCCGACAGTTACCTACGAGCAGTACTTC
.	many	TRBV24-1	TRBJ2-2	CATSDETRGRTGELFF	TGTGCCACCAGTGATGAGACCCGCGGTCGTACCGGGGAGCTGTTTTTT
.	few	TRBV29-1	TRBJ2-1	CSVEGGTLAYNEQFF	TGCAGCGTTGAAGGGGGGACACTTGCCTACAATGAGCAGTTCTTC